The 25 T cell receptor beta chains reported below all come from one sample, sequenced in a study of early T cells in non-severe SARS-CoV-2 infection (dated by TCRdb to the early 2020s). Library construction relied on 5' RACE. Sequencing used a NextSeq 500. Using fastp at Q25 and MiXCR, TCRdb reprocessed the public reads and kept productive beta chains. Each entry is one CDR3 protein sequence, shown with its most common DNA and genes. The sample data list about 60,000 distinct CDR3 sequences, and over 9% of these were observed just once. The ten largest make up less than 3.5% of the sample. This material consisted of whole blood, taken at baseline. The receptor source for this set is an adult who was a healthcare worker with PCR-confirmed SARS-CoV-2 infection or an uninfected control (not recorded which).

The chain couples TRBV20-1 to TRBJ2-3; D is unclear. This CDR3 is 12 amino acids long. Germline CDR1 is DFQATT and CDR2 is SNEGSKA (reference sequence). Between the trimmed V and J ends, which lost 4 bases and 1 base, there was a span of 6 bases. As DNA, the CDR3 is TGCAGTGCTAAAACAGGCACAGATACGCAGTATTTT. This sequence encodes CSAKTGTDTQYF.

CDR3: CASSPRQGASGTDTQYF. The CDR3 DNA reads TGTGCCAGCTCACCTCGACAGGGGGCGTCGGGCACAGATACGCAGTATTTT. The J gene is TRBJ2-3, the V gene TRBV18, with 10 bases lining up with TRBD1. From germline, CDR1 is KGHSH and CDR2 LQKENI. The CDR3 contains 17 residues. The junction had 7 bases not matched to a gene; V was cut back by 3 bases and J by 1 base.

This clonotype was detected ten times or more. This chain joins TRBV20-1 and TRBJ2-3; D may be TRBD2 (5 bases). Trimming took off 3 bases at V and 4 bases at J, with 20 bases between the two ends. This CDR3 spans 16 amino acids. CDR1 and CDR2 (germline): DFQATT, SNEGSKA (reference sequence). The CDR3 protein is CSARPLRDPNPDTQYF. The DNA for the CDR3 is TGCAGTGCTAGGCCGCTCCGGGATCCGAACCCAGATACGCAGTATTTT.

The gene calls are TRBV30 and TRBJ2-7; the D is unclear. Germline V gene sequence: CDR1 GTSNPN, CDR2 SVGIG (reference sequence). Trimming took off 0 bases at V and 2 bases at J, with 14 bases between the two ends. The CDR3 runs 15 residues. DNA of the CDR3: TGTGCCTGGAGTGTGTCCCCCCTGACAACCTACGAGCAGTACTTC. This encodes CAWSVSPLTTYEQYF.

This clonotype was found many times. J is TRBJ2-3 and V is TRBV7-6; no clear D. V lost 5 bases and J lost 4, with 7 bases in between. This CDR3 comprises 12 residues. Germline lookup yields CDR1 SGHVS and CDR2 FNYEAQ. The chain's CDR3 is CASSPPSDTQYF. Here the CDR3 DNA reads TGTGCCAGCAGCCCTCCGTCAGATACGCAGTATTTT.

There are a few counts of this clonotype. The chain combines TRBV6-1 with TRBJ1-1; no definite D call. CDR1 MNHNS and CDR2 SASEGT come from the germline V gene. The CDR3 is made up of 11 amino acids. Trimming cost V 5 bases and J 2 bases, with 3 bases left between them. The CDR3 sequence is CASSTNTEAFF. For the CDR3, the DNA is TGTGCCAGCAGTACTAACACTGAAGCTTTCTTT.

There are many counts of this clonotype. The chain has TRBV29-1 and TRBJ1-1; the D gene is possibly TRBD1 (5 bases). The V and J ends lost 4 bases and 4 bases respectively, with 10 bases between them. In germline, CDR1 is SQVTM, CDR2 ANQGSEA. This CDR3 contains 12 residues. The CDR3 nucleotides read TGCAGCGTTGTCCAGGGTTCCACTGAAGCTTTCTTT. It codes for CSVVQGSTEAFF.

This clonotype was observed at least ten times. This sequence joins TRBV30 and TRBJ2-7; possibly TRBD1 or TRBD2 for D (5 bases each). The CDR3 sequence is 15 residues long. The V end lost 3 bases, the J end lost 0 bases, and 15 bases lay between the germline ends. Germline CDR1 is GTSNPN and CDR2 is SVGIG (reference sequence). The CDR3 spells CAWRIGTYPSYEQYF. DNA of the CDR3: TGTGCCTGGAGGATCGGGACCTACCCCTCCTACGAGCAGTACTTC.

At least ten counts were recorded for this clonotype. The rearrangement links TRBV12-3 or TRBV12-4 to TRBJ1-5; a weak D match, TRBD1 (5 bases). The V end was cut by 5 bases, the J end by 5 bases, with 13 bases between. The CDR3 length is 14 residues. Here the CDR3 DNA reads TGTGCCAGCAGTCGTCCAGGGTTCTATCAGCCCCAGCATTTT. Amino acid sequence: CASSRPGFYQPQHF.

This clonotype came up a few times. This chain uses TRBV20-1 with TRBJ2-5, with 9 bases identical to TRBD2. Germline assignment: CDR1 DFQATT and CDR2 SNEGSKA (reference sequence). Trimming cost V 7 bases and J 4 bases; bases outside gene matches: 10. There are 14 residues in the CDR3. CDR3 amino acids: CSGMGLASGETQYF. In DNA form, the CDR3 reads TGCAGTGGTATGGGACTAGCATCGGGAGAGACCCAGTACTTC.

There are a few counts of this clonotype. This rearrangement joins TRBV9 to TRBJ2-3, with unresolved D. This CDR3 has 16 amino acids. Germline V gives CDR1 SGDLS, CDR2 YYNGEE. The germline V and J ends were trimmed by 0 bases and 3 bases, with 14 bases remaining between them. CDR3: CASSVGSTLTTDTQYF. CDR3 DNA: TGTGCCAGCAGCGTAGGATCCACATTGACGACAGATACGCAGTATTTT.

This clonotype occurred a few times. The V gene is TRBV7-2, the J gene TRBJ2-3; 14 bases align to TRBD2. V shed 5 bases, J shed 5 bases, and the junction held 12 bases outside the gene matches. CDR1 SGHTA and CDR2 FQGNSA come from the germline V gene. The CDR3 is 18 amino acids. CDR3 sequence: CASSPDGLAGGRIDTQYF. Written as DNA, the CDR3 is TGTGCCAGCAGCCCCGACGGACTAGCGGGGGGCCGTATAGATACGCAGTATTTT.

This clonotype was detected a few times. The chain recombines TRBV7-3 with TRBJ2-5; D call uncertain. Trimming pared 0 bases from V and 1 base from J, leaving 3 bases between. This CDR3 has 13 residues. From germline, CDR1 is SGHTA and CDR2 FQGTGA. CDR3 residues: CASSLTLQETQYF. The CDR3, as DNA: TGTGCCAGCAGCTTAACCCTCCAAGAGACCCAGTACTTC.

The rearrangement uses TRBV30 and TRBJ1-6; the D gene is possibly TRBD1 (6 bases). V was pared by 1 base and J by 6 bases, with 19 bases between. This CDR3 is 17 amino acids long. The germline V gene has CDR1 GTSNPN and CDR2 SVGIG (reference sequence). For the CDR3, the DNA is TGTGCCTGGAGTGATCAGCCCTATGGACAGCTTAATTCACCCCTCCACTTT. Its translation: CAWSDQPYGQLNSPLHF.

The rearrangement uses TRBV25-1 and TRBJ2-2; D is undetermined. Trimming removed 3 bases at V and 6 bases at J, with 2 bases between. The CDR3 is made up of 11 amino acids. Germline V gives CDR1 MGHDK, CDR2 SYGVNS. In nucleotides, the CDR3 is TGTGCCAGCAGTGACGCCGGGGAGCTGTTTTTT. Its translation: CASSDAGELFF.

In its sample, this clonotype was seen a few times. The V and J genes are TRBV12-3 or TRBV12-4 and TRBJ1-5, with 8 positions matching TRBD1. This CDR3 spans 15 amino acids. V shed 5 bases, J shed 6 bases, and the junction held 9 bases outside the gene matches. The CDR3 region has the DNA TGTGCCAGCAGTACCCAGGGGGCGCGGAGTCAGCCCCAGCATTTT. It codes for CASSTQGARSQPQHF.

The chain links TRBV19 to TRBJ2-3; TRBD1 might be the D (6 bases). V lost 2 bases, J lost 6 bases, and 15 bases lay in between. The CDR3 runs 15 residues. CDR1 is LNHDA, CDR2 SQIVND, per germline (reference sequence). The CDR3 nucleotides read TGTGCCAGTAGTATACGCCAGGGGATGTTGGATACGCAGTATTTT. Translating it yields CASSIRQGMLDTQYF.

There are a few counts of this clonotype. This sequence joins TRBV7-6 and TRBJ2-7; 14 bases match TRBD2. J lost 5 bases, V lost 0 bases, and 9 bases had no gene match. CDR1 is SGHVS and CDR2 is FNYEAQ in the germline V gene. This CDR3 is built from 18 residues. CDR3 in amino acids: CASSLAGTSGGLGNEQYF. In DNA, the CDR3 is TGTGCCAGCAGCTTAGCGGGGACTAGCGGGGGCCTCGGGAACGAGCAGTACTTC.

The V gene is TRBV13, the J gene TRBJ2-2; D is possibly TRBD2 (5 bases). This CDR3 contains 16 residues. Per the germline V gene, CDR1 is PRHDT and CDR2 is FYEKMQ (reference sequence). Trimming shortened V by 5 bases and J by 4 bases, and 17 bases separated the two germline ends. This CDR3 reads CASSPIWGRGTGELFF. CDR3 nucleotides: TGTGCCAGCAGCCCCATTTGGGGTCGGGGCACCGGGGAGCTGTTTTTT.

The V gene is TRBV7-9, the J gene TRBJ2-1; D remains ambiguous. V shed 1 base and J shed 6 bases, with 10 bases lying between them. The V gene's germline CDR1 is SEHNR and CDR2 FQNEAQ (reference sequence). This CDR3 has 14 amino acids. The CDR3 sequence: CASSLGTLANEQFF. The CDR3 nucleotides are TGTGCCAGCAGCTTAGGGACCCTTGCCAATGAGCAGTTCTTC.

This clonotype has at least ten counts. The rearrangement links TRBV10-2 to TRBJ2-1; TRBD2 matches 8 bases. After removal of 8 bases from V and 7 bases from J, the junction contained 7 bases not matched to a gene. CDR3 length: 13 amino acids. Per germline, CDR1 WSHSY and CDR2 SAAADI. The CDR3 DNA reads as TGCGCCAGCCAGATCCCGGGGGGGAATGAGCAGTTCTTC. As protein: CASQIPGGNEQFF.

This clonotype was picked up many times. J is TRBJ1-2 and V is TRBV5-4; possibly TRBD1 for D (5 bases). Germline-derived CDR1 and CDR2 are SGHNT and YYREEE (reference sequence). CDR3 size: 13 residues. With 3 bases removed from V and 7 bases from J, the gap between germline ends came to 13 bases. Here the CDR3 reads CASSSTVRGGYTF. The CDR3 DNA follows: TGTGCCAGCAGCTCTACAGTAAGGGGTGGCTACACCTTC.

Ten or more counts support this clonotype. The rearrangement uses TRBV30 and TRBJ1-2; the D gene is possibly TRBD1 (6 bases). Germline CDR1 is GTSNPN and CDR2 is SVGIG (reference sequence). The CDR3 is made up of 15 amino acids. Trimming removed 5 bases from V and 5 bases from J, with 21 bases in between. The CDR3 sequence: CAWAPAGEFGYGYTF. The DNA of the CDR3 is TGTGCCTGGGCCCCTGCAGGGGAATTTGGATATGGCTACACCTTC.

At least ten counts were recorded for this clonotype. The chain has TRBV3-1 and TRBJ2-2, with unresolved D. Between the trimmed V and J ends, which lost 5 bases and 0 bases, there was a span of 10 bases. The CDR3 runs to 15 residues. Germline loops: CDR1 LGHDT, CDR2 YNNKEL (reference sequence). CDR3 nucleotide sequence: TGTGCCAGCAGCTTCCGGGCCCCGAACACCGGGGAGCTGTTTTTT. It yields the protein CASSFRAPNTGELFF.

CDR3 sequence: CASSAEGNTEAFF. In nucleotides, the CDR3 is TGTGCCAGCAGCGCGGAGGGGAACACTGAAGCTTTCTTT. The V call is TRBV9, the J call TRBJ1-1; D unresolved. Germline values: CDR1 SGDLS, CDR2 YYNGEE. The CDR3 length is 13 residues. V was clipped by 3 bases and J by 1 base, with 7 bases between them.